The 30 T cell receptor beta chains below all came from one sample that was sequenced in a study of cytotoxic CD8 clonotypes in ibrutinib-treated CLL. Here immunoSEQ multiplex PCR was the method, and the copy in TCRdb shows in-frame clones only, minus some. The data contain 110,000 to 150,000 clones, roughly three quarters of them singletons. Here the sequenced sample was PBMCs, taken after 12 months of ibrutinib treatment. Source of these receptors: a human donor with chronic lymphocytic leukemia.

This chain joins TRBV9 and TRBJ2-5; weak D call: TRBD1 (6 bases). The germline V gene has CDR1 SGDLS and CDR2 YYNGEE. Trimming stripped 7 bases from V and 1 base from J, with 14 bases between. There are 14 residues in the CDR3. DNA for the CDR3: TGTGCCAGCTCCTCAACAGGGTTCCAAGAGACCCAGTACTTC. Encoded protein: CASSSTGFQETQYF. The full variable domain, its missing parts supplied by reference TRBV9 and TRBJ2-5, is DSGVTQTPKHLITATGQRVTLRCSPRSGDLSVYWYQQSLDQGLQFLIQYYNGEERAKGNILERFSAQQFPDLHSELNLSSLELGDSALYFCASSSTGFQETQYFGPGTRLLVL.

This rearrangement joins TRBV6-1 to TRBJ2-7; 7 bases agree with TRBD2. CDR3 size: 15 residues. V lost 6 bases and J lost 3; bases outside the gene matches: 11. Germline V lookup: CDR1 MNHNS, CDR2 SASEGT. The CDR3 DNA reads TGTGCCAGCAGGGAACGGCGGGAGAATCGCTACGAGCAGTACTTC. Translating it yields CASRERRENRYEQYF.

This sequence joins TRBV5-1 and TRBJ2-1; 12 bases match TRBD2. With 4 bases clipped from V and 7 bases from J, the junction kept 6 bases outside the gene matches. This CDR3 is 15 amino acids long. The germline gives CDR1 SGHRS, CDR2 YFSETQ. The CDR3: CASSKGLAGINEQFF. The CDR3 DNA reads TGCGCCAGCAGCAAAGGACTAGCGGGAATAAATGAGCAGTTCTTC.

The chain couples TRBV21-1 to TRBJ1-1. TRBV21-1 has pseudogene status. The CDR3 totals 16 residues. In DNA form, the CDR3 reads TGTGCCAGCAGCAAAGGTCCGGGGGGGCGCGCCACTGAAGCTTTCTTT. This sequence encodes CASSKGPGGRATEAFF.

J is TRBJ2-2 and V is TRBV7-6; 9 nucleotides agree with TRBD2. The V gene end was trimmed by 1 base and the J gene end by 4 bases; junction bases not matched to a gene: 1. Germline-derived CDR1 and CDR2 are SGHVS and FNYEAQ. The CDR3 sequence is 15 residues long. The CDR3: CASSLVLAGTGELFF. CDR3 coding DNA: TGTGCCAGCAGCTTAGTACTAGCGGGCACCGGGGAGCTGTTTTTT.

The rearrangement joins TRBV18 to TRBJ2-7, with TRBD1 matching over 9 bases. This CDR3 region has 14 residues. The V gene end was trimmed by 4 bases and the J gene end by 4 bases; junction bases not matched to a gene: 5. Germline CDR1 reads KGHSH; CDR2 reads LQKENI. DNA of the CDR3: TGTGCCAGCTCACTGCCGGGACAGGGTTACGAGCAGTACTTC. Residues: CASSLPGQGYEQYF.

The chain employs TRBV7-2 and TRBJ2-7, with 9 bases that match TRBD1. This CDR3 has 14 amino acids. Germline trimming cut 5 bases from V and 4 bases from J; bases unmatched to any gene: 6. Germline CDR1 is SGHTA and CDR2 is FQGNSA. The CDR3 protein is CASSGRTGVYEQYF. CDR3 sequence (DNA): TGTGCCAGCAGCGGCCGGACAGGGGTGTACGAGCAGTACTTC.

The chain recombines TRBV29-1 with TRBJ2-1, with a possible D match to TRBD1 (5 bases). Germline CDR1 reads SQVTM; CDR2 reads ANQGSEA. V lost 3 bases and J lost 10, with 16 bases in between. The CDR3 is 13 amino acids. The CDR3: CSVDDSRVDEQFF. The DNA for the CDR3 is TGCAGCGTTGACGATTCCAGGGTGGACGAGCAGTTCTTC.

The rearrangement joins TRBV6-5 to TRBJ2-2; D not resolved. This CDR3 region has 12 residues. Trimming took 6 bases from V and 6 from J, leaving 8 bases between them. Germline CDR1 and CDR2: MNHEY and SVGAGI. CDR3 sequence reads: CASRLVAGELFF. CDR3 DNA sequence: TGTGCCAGCAGACTTGTCGCCGGGGAGCTGTTTTTT.

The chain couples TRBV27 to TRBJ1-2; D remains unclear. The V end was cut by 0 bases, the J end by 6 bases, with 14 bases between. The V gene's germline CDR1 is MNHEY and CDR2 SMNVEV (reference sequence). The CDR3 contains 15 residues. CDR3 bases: TGTGCCAGCAGTTTATCCACAGTGCACTCAGATGGCTACACCTTC. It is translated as CASSLSTVHSDGYTF.

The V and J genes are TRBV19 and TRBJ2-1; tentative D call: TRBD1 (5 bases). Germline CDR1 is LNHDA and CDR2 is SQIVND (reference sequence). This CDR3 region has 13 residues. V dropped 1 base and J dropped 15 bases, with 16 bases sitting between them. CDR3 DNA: TGTGCCAGTAGTATAGCCACAGGCGGAGTTCGGTTCTTC. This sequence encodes CASSIATGGVRFF.

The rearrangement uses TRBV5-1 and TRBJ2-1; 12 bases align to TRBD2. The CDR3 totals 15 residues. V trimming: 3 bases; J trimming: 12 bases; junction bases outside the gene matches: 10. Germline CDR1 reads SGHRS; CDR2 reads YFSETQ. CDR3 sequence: CASSSRLAGASGQFF. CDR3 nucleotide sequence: TGCGCCAGCAGCTCGAGACTAGCGGGGGCCTCAGGGCAGTTCTTC.

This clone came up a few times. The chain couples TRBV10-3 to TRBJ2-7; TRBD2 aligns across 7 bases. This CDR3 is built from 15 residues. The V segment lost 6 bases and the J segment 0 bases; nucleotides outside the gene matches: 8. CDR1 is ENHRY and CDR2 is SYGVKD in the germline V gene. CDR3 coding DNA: TGTGCCATCAGGGGAGGGGACCTAAGCTCCTACGAGCAGTACTTC. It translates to CAIRGGDLSSYEQYF.

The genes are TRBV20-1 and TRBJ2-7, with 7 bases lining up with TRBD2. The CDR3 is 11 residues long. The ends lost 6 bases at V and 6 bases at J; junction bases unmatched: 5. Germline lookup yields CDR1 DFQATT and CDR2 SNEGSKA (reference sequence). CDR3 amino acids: CSAPTGGEQYF. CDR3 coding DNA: TGCAGTGCCCCGACGGGGGGCGAGCAGTACTTC.

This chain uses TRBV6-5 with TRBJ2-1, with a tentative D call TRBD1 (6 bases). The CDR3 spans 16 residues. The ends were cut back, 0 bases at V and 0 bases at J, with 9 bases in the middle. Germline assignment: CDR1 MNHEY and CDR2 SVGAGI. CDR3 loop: CASSYSGAGSYNEQFF. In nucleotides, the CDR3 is TGTGCCAGCAGTTACTCGGGGGCGGGCTCCTACAATGAGCAGTTCTTC.

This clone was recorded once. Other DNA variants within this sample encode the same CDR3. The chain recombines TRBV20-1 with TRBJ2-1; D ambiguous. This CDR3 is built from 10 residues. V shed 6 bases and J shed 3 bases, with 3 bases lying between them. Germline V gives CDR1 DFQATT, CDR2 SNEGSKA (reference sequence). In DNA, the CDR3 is TGCAGTGCACTCTACAATGAGCAGTTCTTC. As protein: CSALYNEQFF.

CDR3 amino acids: CASSIWSDEQFF. CDR3 bases: TGTGCCAGTAGTATCTGGAGTGATGAGCAGTTCTTC. V gene TRBV19 combines with J gene TRBJ2-1, with D unresolved. V gave up 3 bases and J gave up 8 bases, with 8 bases separating them. Germline-derived CDR1 and CDR2 are LNHDA and SQIVND (reference sequence). The CDR3 spans 12 residues.

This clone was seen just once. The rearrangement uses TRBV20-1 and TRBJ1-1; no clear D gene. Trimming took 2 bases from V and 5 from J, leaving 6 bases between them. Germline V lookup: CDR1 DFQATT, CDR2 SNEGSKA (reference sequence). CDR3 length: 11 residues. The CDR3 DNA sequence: TGCAGTGCTAGAAAAGGGACTGAAGCTTTCTTT. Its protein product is CSARKGTEAFF.

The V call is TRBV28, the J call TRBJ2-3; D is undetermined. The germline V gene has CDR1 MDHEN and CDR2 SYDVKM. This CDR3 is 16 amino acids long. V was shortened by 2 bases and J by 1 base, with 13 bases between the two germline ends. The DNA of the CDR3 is TGTGCCAGCAGTTTAAATCAGGCGGTGGGCACAGATACGCAGTATTTT. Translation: CASSLNQAVGTDTQYF.

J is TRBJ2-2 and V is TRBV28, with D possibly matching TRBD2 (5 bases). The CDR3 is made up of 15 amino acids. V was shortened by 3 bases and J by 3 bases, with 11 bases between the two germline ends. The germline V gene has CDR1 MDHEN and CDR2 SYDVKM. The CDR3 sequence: CASSLASTDTGELFF. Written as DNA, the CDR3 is TGTGCCAGCAGTTTGGCTAGCACGGACACCGGGGAGCTGTTTTTT.

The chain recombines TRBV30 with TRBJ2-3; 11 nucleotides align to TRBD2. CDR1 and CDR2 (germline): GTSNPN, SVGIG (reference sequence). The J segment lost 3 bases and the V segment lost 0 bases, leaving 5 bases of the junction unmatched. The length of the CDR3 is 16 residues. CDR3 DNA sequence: TGTGCCTGGAGTGTGCCTAGCGGGAGGTCGACAGATACGCAGTATTTT. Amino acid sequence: CAWSVPSGRSTDTQYF.

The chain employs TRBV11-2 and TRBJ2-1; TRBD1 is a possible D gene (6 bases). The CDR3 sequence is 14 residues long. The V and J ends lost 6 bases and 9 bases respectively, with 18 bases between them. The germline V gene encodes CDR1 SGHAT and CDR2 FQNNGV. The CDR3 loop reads CASSQVRGVGEQFF. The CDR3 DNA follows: TGTGCCAGCAGTCAAGTCAGGGGAGTTGGTGAGCAGTTCTTC. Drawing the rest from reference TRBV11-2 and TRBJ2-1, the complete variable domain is EAGVAQSPRYKIIEKRQSVAFWCNPISGHATLYWYQQILGQGPKLLIQFQNNGVVDDSQLPKDRFSAERLKGVDSTLKIQPAKLEDSAVYLCASSQVRGVGEQFFGPGTRLTVL.

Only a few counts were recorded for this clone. CDR3 DNA sequence: TGTGCCAGCAGCTTAGGTCCCGACCCTCAGCCCCAGCATTTT. It yields the protein CASSLGPDPQPQHF. The chain has TRBV7-2 and TRBJ1-5; D gene unclear. CDR3 length equals 14 residues. Germline V lookup: CDR1 SGHTA, CDR2 FQGNSA. The V and J ends lost 1 base and 6 bases respectively, with 10 bases between them.

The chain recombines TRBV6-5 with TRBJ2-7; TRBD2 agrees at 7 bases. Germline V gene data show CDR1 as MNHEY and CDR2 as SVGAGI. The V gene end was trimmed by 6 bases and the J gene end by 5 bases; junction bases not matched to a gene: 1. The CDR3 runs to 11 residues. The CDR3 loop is CASSRGDEQYF. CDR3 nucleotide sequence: TGTGCCAGCAGCCGGGGGGACGAGCAGTACTTC.

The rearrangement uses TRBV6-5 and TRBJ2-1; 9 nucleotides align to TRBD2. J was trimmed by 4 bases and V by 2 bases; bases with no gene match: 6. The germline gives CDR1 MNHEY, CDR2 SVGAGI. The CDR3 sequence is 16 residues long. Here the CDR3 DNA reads TGTGCCAGCAGTTACGGAGCGGGAGGAACATACAATGAGCAGTTCTTC. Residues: CASSYGAGGTYNEQFF.

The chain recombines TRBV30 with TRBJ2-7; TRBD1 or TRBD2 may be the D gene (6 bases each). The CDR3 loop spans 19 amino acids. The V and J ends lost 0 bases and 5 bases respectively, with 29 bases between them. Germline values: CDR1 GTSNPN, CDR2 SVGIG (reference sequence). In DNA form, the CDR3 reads TGTGCCTGGAGTGTACGTTGGGGGGCGATAGCGGAAGCACTGAACGAGCAGTACTTC. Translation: CAWSVRWGAIAEALNEQYF.

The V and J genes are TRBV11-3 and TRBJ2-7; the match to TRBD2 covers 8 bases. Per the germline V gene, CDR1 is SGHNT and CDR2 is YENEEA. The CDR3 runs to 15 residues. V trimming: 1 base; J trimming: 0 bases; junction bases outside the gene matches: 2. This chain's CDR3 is CASSLGSGSSYEQYF. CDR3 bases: TGTGCCAGCAGCTTAGGAAGCGGGAGCTCCTACGAGCAGTACTTC. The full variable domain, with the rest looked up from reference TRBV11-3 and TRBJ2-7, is EAGVVQSPRYKIIEKKQPVAFWCNPISGHNTLYWYLQNLGQGPELLIRYENEEAVDDSQLPKDRFSAERLKGVDSTLKIQPAELGDSAVYLCASSLGSGSSYEQYFGPGTRLTVT.

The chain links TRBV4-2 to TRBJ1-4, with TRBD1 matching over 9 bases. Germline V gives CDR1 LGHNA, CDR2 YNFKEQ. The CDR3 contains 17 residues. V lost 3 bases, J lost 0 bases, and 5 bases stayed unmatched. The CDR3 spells CASSHNRGLATNEKLFF. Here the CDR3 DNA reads TGTGCCAGCAGCCATAACAGGGGGCTTGCAACTAATGAAAAACTGTTTTTT.

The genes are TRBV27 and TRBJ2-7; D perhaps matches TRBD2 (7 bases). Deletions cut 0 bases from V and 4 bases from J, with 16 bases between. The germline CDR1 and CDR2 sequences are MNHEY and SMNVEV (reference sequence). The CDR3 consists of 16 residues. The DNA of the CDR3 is TGTGCCAGCAGTTTATCGACGAGTAGGGGGGGATACGAGCAGTACTTC. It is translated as CASSLSTSRGGYEQYF.

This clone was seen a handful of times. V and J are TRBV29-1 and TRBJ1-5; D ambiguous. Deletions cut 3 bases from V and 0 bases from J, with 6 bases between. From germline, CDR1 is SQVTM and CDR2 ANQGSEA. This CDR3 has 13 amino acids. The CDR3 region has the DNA TGCAGCGTTGAGGGAGATAGCAATCAGCCCCAGCATTTT. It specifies CSVEGDSNQPQHF.